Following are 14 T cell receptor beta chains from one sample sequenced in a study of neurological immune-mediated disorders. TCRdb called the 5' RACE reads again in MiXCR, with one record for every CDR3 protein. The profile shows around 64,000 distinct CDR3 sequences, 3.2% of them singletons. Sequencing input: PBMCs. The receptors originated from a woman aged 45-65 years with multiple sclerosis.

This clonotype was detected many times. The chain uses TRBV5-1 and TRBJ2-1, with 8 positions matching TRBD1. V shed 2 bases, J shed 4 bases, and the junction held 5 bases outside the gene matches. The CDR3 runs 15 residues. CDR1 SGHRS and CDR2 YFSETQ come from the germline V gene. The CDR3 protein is CASSLSGGRYNEQFF. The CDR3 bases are TGCGCCAGCAGCTTATCAGGGGGCAGATACAATGAGCAGTTCTTC.

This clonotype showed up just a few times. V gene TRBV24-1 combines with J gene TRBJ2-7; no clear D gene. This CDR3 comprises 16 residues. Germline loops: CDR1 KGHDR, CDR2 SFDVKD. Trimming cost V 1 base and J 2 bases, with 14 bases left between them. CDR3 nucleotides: TGTGCCACCAGTGATTTCCCCTACGGGCAGGCCTACGAGCAGTACGTC. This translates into CATSDFPYGQAYEQYV.

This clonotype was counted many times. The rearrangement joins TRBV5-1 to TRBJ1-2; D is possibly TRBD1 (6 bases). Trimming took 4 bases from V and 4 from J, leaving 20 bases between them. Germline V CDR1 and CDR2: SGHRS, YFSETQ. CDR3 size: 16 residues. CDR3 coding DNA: TGCGCCAGCAGCCCAACAACCTCCTCAGGGGTCTATGGCTACACCTTC. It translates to CASSPTTSSGVYGYTF.

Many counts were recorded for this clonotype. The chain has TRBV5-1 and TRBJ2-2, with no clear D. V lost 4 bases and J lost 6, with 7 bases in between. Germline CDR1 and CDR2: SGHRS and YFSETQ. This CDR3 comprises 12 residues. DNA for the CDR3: TGCGCCAGCAGCCCTCAGTCCGGGGAGCTGTTTTTT. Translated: CASSPQSGELFF. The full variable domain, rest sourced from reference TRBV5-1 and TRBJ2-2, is KAGVTQTPRYLIKTRGQQVTLSCSPISGHRSVSWYQQTPGQGLQFLFEYFSETQRNKGNFPGRFSGRQFSNSRSEMNVSTLELGDSALYLCASSPQSGELFFGEGSRLTVL.

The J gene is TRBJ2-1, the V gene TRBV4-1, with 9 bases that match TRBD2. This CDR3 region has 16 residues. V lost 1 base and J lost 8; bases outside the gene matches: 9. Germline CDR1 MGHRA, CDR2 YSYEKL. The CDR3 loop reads CASSQAETSGSYEQFF. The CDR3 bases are TGCGCCAGCAGCCAAGCTGAGACTAGCGGATCTTATGAGCAGTTCTTC.

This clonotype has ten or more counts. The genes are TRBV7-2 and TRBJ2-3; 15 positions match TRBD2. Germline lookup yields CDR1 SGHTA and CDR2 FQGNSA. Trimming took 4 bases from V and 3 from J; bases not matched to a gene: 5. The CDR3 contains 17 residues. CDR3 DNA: TGTGCCAGCAGCTCAAGGACTAGCGGGAGGGGGACAGATACGCAGTATTTT. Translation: CASSSRTSGRGTDTQYF.

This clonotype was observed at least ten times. CDR3 protein: CSSTGGGDTQYF. CDR3 bases: TGCAGTTCCACAGGGGGAGGAGATACGCAGTATTTT. The J gene is TRBJ2-3, the V gene TRBV20-1; TRBD1 aligns across 8 bases. The J segment lost 5 bases and the V segment lost 8 bases, leaving 6 bases of the junction unmatched. Germline V lookup: CDR1 DFQATT, CDR2 SNEGSKA (reference sequence). The CDR3 runs to 12 residues.

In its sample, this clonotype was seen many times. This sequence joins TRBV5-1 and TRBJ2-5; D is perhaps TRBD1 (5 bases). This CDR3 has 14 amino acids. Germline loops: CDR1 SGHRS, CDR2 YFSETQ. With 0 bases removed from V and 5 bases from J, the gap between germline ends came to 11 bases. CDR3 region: CASSLERPGETQYF. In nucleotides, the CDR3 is TGCGCCAGCAGCTTGGAACGCCCAGGGGAGACCCAGTACTTC.

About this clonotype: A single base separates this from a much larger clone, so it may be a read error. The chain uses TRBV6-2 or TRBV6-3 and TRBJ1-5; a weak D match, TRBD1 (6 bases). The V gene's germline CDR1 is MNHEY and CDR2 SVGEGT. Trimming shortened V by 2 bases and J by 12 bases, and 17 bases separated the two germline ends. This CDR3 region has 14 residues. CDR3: CASSYPGGPEHQHF. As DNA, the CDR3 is TGTGCCAGCAGTTACCCCGGGGGCCCGGAGCACCAGCATTTT.

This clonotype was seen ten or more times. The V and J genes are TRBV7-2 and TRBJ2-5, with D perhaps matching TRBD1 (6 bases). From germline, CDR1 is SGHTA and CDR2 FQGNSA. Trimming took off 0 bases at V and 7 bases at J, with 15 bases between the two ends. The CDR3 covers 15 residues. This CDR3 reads CASSLATGTVGTQYF. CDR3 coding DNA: TGTGCCAGCAGCTTAGCAACAGGGACGGTAGGGACCCAGTACTTC.

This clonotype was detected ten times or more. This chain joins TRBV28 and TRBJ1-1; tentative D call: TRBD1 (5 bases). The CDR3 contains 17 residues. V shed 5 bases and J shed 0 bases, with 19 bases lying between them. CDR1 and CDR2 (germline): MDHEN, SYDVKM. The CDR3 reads CASSHLSGVIMNTEAFF. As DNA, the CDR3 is TGTGCCAGCAGTCACCTTTCGGGGGTCATAATGAACACTGAAGCTTTCTTT.

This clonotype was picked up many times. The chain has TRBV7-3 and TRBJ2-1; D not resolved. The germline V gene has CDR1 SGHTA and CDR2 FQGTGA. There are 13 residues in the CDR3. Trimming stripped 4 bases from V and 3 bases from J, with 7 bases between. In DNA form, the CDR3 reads TGTGCCAGCAGCTATTCGCTCTACAATGAGCAGTTCTTC. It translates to CASSYSLYNEQFF.

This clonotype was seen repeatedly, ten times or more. CDR3 sequence reads: CASSVRDRGGNQPQHF. CDR3 nucleotides: TGTGCCAGCAGCGTAAGGGACAGGGGTGGCAATCAGCCCCAGCATTTT. This chain links TRBV9 with TRBJ1-5; 10 positions match TRBD1. Germline CDR1 and CDR2: SGDLS and YYNGEE. Trimming removed 1 base from V and 2 bases from J; junction bases left unmatched: 3. The CDR3 extends over 16 amino acids.

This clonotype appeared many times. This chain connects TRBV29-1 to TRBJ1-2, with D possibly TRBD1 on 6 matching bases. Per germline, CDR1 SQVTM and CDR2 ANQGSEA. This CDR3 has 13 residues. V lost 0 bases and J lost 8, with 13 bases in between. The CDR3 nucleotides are TGCAGCGTTGAAGACCCGACAGGCGCCGGCTACACCTTC. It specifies CSVEDPTGAGYTF.